Included here is one TCR beta chain sequence, with context. This specimen comes from a study of sequential checkpoint blockade in melanoma. Study information: Maintenance nivolumab came after either treatment sequence.

The method was immunoSEQ multiplex PCR; TCRdb's version includes in-frame clones alone and lacks a portion of them. Here the sample spans 30,000 to 45,000 clones, about 88% being singletons. The treatment: randomized to nivolumab then ipilimumab (arm A) or the reverse (arm B). This specimen was CD8+ T cells sorted from blood (inferred from file names), taken from a patient given nivolumab and ipilimumab in sequence. The source of this sequence is a human donor with melanoma.

CDR3 amino acids: CASSDTSGRADTQYF. The CDR3 bases are TGTGCCAGCAGTGATACCAGCGGGAGGGCAGATACGCAGTATTTT. The chain carries TRBV25-1 and TRBJ2-3, with 10 bases matching TRBD2. Germline V gives CDR1 MGHDK, CDR2 SYGVNS. Losses at the gene ends were 3 bases for V and 4 bases for J; bases not matched to a gene: 4. The CDR3 runs 15 residues.